The 13 T cell receptor beta chains below all came from one sample that was sequenced in a study of graft-versus-host responses after intestinal transplantation. Sequencing was performed with immunoSEQ multiplex PCR; in TCRdb, only in-frame clones are kept and a portion is missing. Counted here are 25,000 to 35,000 clones, around nine tenths occurring once; the ten biggest clones make up 9.5% to 13%. The sample here was PBMCs, taken around 430 days after intestinal transplantation. Receptors originate from a human patient who received an intestinal transplant, so some T cells may come from the graft donor.

The genes are TRBV28 and TRBJ1-2; D may be TRBD1 (5 bases). Germline V gene sequence: CDR1 MDHEN, CDR2 SYDVKM. CDR3 size: 12 residues. V lost 6 bases, J lost 6 bases, and 11 bases lay in between. As DNA, the CDR3 is TGTGCCAGCAGACTAGGGGTTAATGGCTACACCTTC. Protein product: CASRLGVNGYTF.

The chain links TRBV28 to TRBJ1-1; D gene uncertain. The CDR3 spans 14 residues. The germline V and J ends were trimmed by 5 bases and 5 bases, with 15 bases remaining between them. Per the germline V gene, CDR1 is MDHEN and CDR2 is SYDVKM. For the CDR3, the DNA is TGTGCCAGCAGTGGCCCAGCGGGTCAAACTGAAGCTTTCTTT. It encodes CASSGPAGQTEAFF.

This CDR3 reads CASSYNYYGYTF. The CDR3 DNA sequence: TGTGCCAGCAGCTATAACTACTATGGCTACACCTTC. The rearrangement links TRBV5-4 to TRBJ1-2; D gene uncertain. The CDR3 covers 12 residues. The germline gives CDR1 SGHNT, CDR2 YYREEE (reference sequence). Trimming shortened V by 3 bases and J by 3 bases, and 6 bases separated the two germline ends.

This chain connects TRBV6-4 to TRBJ1-1; no definite D call. This CDR3 region has 13 residues. V lost 2 bases and J lost 1, with 5 bases in between. Looked up from germline, CDR1 is MRHNA and CDR2 is SNTAGT. The CDR3 region has the DNA TGTGCCAGCAGTGACCGGAGGAACACTGAAGCTTTCTTT. Its translation: CASSDRRNTEAFF.

CDR3 loop: CASSLALDRGLYEQYF. The CDR3, as DNA: TGTGCCAGCAGCTTAGCGCTTGACAGGGGACTCTACGAGCAGTACTTC. The chain links TRBV7-9 to TRBJ2-7; 8 positions match TRBD1. The ends lost 0 bases at V and 3 bases at J; junction bases unmatched: 7. Germline values: CDR1 SEHNR, CDR2 FQNEAQ (reference sequence). The CDR3 has 16 residues. The full variable domain, rest sourced from reference TRBV7-9 and TRBJ2-7, is DTGVSQNPRHKITKRGQNVTFRCDPISEHNRLYWYRQTLGQGPEFLTYFQNEAQLEKSRLLSDRFSAERPKGSFSTLEIQRTEQGDSAMYLCASSLALDRGLYEQYFGPGTRLTVT.

This clone was picked up a small number of times. This rearrangement joins TRBV6-6 to TRBJ1-5; TRBD1 agrees at 8 bases. The germline gives CDR1 MNHNY, CDR2 SVGAGI (reference sequence). V shed 5 bases and J 3 bases; nucleotides not matched to a gene: 6. This CDR3 is 15 amino acids long. The CDR3 DNA reads as TGTGCCAGCAGTCCTGGACAGGGCCTCAATCAGCCCCAGCATTTT. Protein sequence: CASSPGQGLNQPQHF.

The rearrangement links TRBV5-8 to TRBJ2-7; D possibly corresponds to TRBD2 (5 bases). The V gene's germline CDR1 is SGHTS and CDR2 YDEGEE. CDR3 length equals 13 residues. Trimming shortened V by 1 base and J by 5 bases, and 10 bases separated the two germline ends. The CDR3: CASSLPGFHEQYF. CDR3 coding DNA: TGTGCCAGCAGCTTGCCGGGGTTCCACGAGCAGTACTTC.

The CDR3 sequence: CASSHDQPYEQYF. For the CDR3, the DNA is TGCGCCAGCAGCCATGACCAACCCTACGAGCAGTACTTC. The gene calls are TRBV5-1 and TRBJ2-7; no clear D. This CDR3 has 13 amino acids. Trimming took off 4 bases at V and 2 bases at J, with 10 bases between the two ends. Germline loops: CDR1 SGHRS, CDR2 YFSETQ. Complete variable domain (other parts from reference TRBV5-1 and TRBJ2-7): KAGVTQTPRYLIKTRGQQVTLSCSPISGHRSVSWYQQTPGQGLQFLFEYFSETQRNKGNFPGRFSGRQFSNSRSEMNVSTLELGDSALYLCASSHDQPYEQYFGPGTRLTVT.

The V and J genes are TRBV28 and TRBJ2-7; 7 bases are shared with TRBD2. This CDR3 spans 18 amino acids. V shed 3 bases, J shed 0 bases, and the junction held 14 bases outside the gene matches. The V gene's germline CDR1 is MDHEN and CDR2 SYDVKM. CDR3: CASSFLRAGVVYSYEQYF. The CDR3 bases are TGTGCCAGCAGTTTCCTTCGGGCGGGAGTAGTGTACTCCTACGAGCAGTACTTC. Full variable domain (outside the CDR3, taken from reference TRBV28 and TRBJ2-7): DVKVTQSSRYLVKRTGEKVFLECVQDMDHENMFWYRQDPGLGLRLIYFSYDVKMKEKGDIPEGYSVSREKKERFSLILESASTNQTSMYLCASSFLRAGVVYSYEQYFGPGTRLTVT.

The chain recombines TRBV9 with TRBJ1-3, with D possibly being TRBD1 (5 bases). The CDR3 runs to 16 residues. With 0 bases removed from V and 0 bases from J, the gap between germline ends came to 10 bases. Germline V gene lookup returns CDR1 SGDLS and CDR2 YYNGEE. The CDR3 reads CASSVGPDTSGNTIYF. The CDR3 bases are TGTGCCAGCAGCGTAGGACCGGACACCTCTGGAAACACCATATATTTT.

This sequence joins TRBV7-8 and TRBJ2-5; 7 bases align to TRBD2. The CDR3 extends over 14 amino acids. Germline CDR1 SGHVS, CDR2 FQNEAQ. V trimming: 5 bases; J trimming: 5 bases; junction bases outside the gene matches: 8. As DNA, the CDR3 is TGTGCCAGCAGCGGACTAGTTGGGGCGGAGACCCAGTACTTC. Protein sequence: CASSGLVGAETQYF.

The J gene is TRBJ2-7, the V gene TRBV19, with TRBD2 identical over 7 bases. With V trimmed by 5 bases and J by 4 bases, 8 bases remained unmatched. This CDR3 region has 14 residues. CDR1 LNHDA and CDR2 SQIVND come from the germline V gene (reference sequence). The CDR3 region is CASSPASGPYEQYF. DNA of the CDR3: TGTGCCAGTAGTCCCGCTAGCGGACCATACGAGCAGTACTTC.

The rearrangement uses TRBV10-3 and TRBJ2-3; 8 bases are shared with TRBD2. V shed 0 bases and J 2 bases; nucleotides not matched to a gene: 4. Germline CDR1 and CDR2: ENHRY and SYGVKD. The CDR3 loop spans 16 amino acids. The CDR3 protein is CAISESGTRATDTQYF. For the CDR3, the DNA is TGTGCCATCAGTGAGTCGGGGACTAGGGCCACAGATACGCAGTATTTT.